This T cell receptor (beta chain) was retrieved from a study of T cells in Graves' hyperthyroidism and ophthalmopathy. This clonotype was observed many times. Regions amplified from RNA transcripts were the TCR beta CDR3 regions. The HTBI primer set served for first-round RT-PCR of the TCR CDR3. TCRdb re-analysed the multiplex PCR reads in MiXCR, keeping a single row per CDR3 protein. This sample has around 540,000 distinct CDR3 sequences, with 15% to 20% found just once. There are 14 residues in the CDR3. V lost 7 bases to trimming and J lost 0 bases; unmatched junction nucleotides: 5. Germline V gives CDR1 KGHSH, CDR2 LQKENI.

J is TRBJ1-1 and V is TRBV18; the match to TRBD1 covers 7 bases. The TCR comes from a woman aged 25 to 39 with Graves' ophthalmopathy. Sequences were obtained from blood. This chain's CDR3 is CASLEDRLNTEAFF. The CDR3 region has the DNA TGTGCCAGCTTAGAGGACAGGCTGAACACTGAAGCTTTCTTT.